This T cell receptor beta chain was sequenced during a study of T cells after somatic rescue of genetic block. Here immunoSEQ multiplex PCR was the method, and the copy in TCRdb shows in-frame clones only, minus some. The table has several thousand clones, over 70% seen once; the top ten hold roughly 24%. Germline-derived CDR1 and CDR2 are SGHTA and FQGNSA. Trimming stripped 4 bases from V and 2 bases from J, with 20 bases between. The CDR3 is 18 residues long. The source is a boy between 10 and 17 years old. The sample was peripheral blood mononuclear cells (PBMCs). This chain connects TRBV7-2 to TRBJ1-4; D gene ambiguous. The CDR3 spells CASSSPAPPLGTNEKLFF. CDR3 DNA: TGTGCCAGCAGCTCCCCCGCCCCTCCATTGGGGACTAATGAAAAACTGTTTTTT.